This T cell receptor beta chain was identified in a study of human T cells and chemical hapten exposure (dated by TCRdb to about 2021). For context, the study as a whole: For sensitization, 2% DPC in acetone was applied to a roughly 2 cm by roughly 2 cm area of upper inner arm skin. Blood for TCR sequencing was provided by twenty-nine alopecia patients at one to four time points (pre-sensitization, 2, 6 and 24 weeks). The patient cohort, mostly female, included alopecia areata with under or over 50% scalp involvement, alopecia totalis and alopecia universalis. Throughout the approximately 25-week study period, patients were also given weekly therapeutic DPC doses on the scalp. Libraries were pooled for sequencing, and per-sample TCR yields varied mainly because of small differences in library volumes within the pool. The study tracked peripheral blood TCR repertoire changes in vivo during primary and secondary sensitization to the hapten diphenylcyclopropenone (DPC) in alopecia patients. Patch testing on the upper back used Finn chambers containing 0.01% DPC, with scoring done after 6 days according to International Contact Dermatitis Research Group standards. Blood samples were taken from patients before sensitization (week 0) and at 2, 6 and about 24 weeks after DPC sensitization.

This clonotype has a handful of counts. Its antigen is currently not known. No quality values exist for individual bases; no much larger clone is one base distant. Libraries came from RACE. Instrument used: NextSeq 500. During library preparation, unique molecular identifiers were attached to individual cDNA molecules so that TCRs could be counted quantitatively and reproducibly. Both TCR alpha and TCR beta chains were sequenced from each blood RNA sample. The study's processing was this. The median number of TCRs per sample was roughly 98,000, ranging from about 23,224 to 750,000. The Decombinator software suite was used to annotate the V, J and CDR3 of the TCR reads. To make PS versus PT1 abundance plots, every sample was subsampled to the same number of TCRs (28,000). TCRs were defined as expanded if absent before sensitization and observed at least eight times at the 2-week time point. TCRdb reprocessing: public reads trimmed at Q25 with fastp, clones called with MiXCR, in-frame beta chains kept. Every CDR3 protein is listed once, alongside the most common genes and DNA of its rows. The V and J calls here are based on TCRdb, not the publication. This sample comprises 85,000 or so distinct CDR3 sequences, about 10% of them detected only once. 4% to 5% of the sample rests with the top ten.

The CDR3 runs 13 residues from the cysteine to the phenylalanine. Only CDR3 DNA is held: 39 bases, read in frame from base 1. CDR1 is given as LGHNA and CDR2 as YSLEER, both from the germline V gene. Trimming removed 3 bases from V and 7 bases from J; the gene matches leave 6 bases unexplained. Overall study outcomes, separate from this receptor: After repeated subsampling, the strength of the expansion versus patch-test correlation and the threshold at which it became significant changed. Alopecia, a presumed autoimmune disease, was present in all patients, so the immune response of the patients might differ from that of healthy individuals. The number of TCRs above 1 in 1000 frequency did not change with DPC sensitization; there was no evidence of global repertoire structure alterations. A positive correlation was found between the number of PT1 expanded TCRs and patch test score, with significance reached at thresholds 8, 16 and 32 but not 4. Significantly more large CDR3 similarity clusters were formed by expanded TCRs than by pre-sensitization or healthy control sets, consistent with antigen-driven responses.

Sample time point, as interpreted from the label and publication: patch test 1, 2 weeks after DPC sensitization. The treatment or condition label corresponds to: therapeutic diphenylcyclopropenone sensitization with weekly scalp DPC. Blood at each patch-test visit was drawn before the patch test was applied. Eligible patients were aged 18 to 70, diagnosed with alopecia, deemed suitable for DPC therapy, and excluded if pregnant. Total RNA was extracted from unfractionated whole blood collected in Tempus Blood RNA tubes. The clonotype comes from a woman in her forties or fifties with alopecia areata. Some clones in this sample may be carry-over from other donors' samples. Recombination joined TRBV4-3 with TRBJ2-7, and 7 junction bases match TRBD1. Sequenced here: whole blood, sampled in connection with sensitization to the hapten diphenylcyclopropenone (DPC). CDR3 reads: CASSHSDRPEQYF. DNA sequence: TGCGCCAGCAGCCATTCGGACAGGCCTGAGCAGTACTTC.